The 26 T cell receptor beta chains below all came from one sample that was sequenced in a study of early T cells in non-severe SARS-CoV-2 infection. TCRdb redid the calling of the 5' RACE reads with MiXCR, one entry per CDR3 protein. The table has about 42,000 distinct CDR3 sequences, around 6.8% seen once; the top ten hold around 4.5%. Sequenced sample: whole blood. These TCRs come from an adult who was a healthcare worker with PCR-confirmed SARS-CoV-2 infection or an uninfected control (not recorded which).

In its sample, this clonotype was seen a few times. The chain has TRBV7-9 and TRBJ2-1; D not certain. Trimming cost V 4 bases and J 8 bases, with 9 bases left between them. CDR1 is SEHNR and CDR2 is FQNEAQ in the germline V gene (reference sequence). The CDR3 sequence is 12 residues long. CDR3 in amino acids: CASSSRTDEQFF. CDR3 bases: TGTGCCAGCAGCTCGAGGACCGATGAGCAGTTCTTC.

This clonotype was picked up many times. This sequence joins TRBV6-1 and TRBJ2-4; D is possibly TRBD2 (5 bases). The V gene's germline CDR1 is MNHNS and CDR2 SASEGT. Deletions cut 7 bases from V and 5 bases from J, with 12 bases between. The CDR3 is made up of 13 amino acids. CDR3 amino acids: CASNAGLENIQYF. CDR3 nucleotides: TGTGCCAGCAACGCAGGACTGGAAAACATTCAGTACTTC.

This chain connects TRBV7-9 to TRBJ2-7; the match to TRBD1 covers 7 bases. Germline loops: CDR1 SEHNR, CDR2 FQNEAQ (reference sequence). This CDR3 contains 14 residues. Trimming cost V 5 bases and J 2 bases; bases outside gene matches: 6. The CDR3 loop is CASSQQGPPYEQYF. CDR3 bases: TGTGCCAGCAGCCAACAGGGGCCCCCCTACGAGCAGTACTTC.

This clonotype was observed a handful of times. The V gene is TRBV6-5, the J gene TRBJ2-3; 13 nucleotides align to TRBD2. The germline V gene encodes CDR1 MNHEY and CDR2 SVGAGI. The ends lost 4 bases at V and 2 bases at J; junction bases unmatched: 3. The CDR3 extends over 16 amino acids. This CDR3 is CASSSGLAGNTDTQYF. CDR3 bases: TGTGCCAGCAGTTCGGGACTAGCGGGAAACACAGATACGCAGTATTTT.

The CDR3 DNA is TGTGCCAGCAGTGCCGGACTGAACGAGCAGTACTTC. Translation gives CASSAGLNEQYF. This rearrangement joins TRBV6-5 to TRBJ2-7; the D gene is possibly TRBD2 (5 bases). V lost 5 bases to trimming and J lost 5 bases, with 10 bases between them. The CDR3 is 12 amino acids. In germline, CDR1 is MNHEY, CDR2 SVGAGI.

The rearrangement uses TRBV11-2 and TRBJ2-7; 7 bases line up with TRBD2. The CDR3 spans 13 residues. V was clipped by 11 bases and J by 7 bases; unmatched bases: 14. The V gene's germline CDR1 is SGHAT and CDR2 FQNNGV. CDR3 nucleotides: TGTGCCGCCAGAGGAGGGGCCGGGAGGGAGCAGTACTTC. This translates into CAARGGAGREQYF.

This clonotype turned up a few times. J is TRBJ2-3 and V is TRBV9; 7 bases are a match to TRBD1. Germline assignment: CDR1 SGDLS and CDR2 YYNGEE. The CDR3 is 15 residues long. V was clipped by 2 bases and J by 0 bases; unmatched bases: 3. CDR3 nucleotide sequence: TGTGCCAGCAGCGTTGAGGGGGCGAGCACAGATACGCAGTATTTT. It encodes CASSVEGASTDTQYF.

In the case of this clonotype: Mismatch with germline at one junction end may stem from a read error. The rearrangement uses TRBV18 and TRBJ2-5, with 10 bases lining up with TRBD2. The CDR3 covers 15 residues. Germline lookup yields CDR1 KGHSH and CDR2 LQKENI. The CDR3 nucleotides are TGTGCCAGCTCAGAGGGACTAGCGACGCAAGAGACCCGGTACTTC. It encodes CASSEGLATQETRYF. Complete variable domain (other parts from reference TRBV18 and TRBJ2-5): NAGVMQNPRHLVRRRGQEARLRCSPMKGHSHVYWYRQLPEEGLKFMVYLQKENIIDESGMPKERFSAEFPKEGPSILRIQQVVRGDSAAYFCASSEGLATQETRYFGPGTRLLVL.

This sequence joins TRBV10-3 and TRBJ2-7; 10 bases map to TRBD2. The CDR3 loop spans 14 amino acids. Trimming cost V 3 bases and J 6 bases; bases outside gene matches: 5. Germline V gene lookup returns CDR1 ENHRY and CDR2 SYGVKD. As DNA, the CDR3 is TGTGCCATCAGTGATAGCGGGGGGCCCGTCGAGCAGTACTTC. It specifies CAISDSGGPVEQYF.

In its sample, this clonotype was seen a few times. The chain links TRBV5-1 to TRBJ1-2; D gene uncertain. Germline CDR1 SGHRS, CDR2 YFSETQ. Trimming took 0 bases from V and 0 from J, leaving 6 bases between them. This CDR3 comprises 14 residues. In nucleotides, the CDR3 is TGCGCCAGCAGCTTGGGACTGCCTAACTATGGCTACACCTTC. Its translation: CASSLGLPNYGYTF.

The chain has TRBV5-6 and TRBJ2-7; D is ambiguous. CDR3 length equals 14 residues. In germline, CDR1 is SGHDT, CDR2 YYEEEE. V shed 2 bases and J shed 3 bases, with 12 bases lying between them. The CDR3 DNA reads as TGTGCCAGCAGCTTCGTCCAGGCTGGCTACGAGCAGTACTTC. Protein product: CASSFVQAGYEQYF.

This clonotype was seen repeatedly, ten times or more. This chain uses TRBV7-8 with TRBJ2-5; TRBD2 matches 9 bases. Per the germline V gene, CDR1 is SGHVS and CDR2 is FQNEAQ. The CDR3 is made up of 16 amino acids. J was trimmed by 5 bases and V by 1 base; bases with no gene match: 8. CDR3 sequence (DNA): TGTGCCAGCAGCTTAGGGGCGGGGGGGCTGGTTGAGACCCAGTACTTC. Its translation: CASSLGAGGLVETQYF.

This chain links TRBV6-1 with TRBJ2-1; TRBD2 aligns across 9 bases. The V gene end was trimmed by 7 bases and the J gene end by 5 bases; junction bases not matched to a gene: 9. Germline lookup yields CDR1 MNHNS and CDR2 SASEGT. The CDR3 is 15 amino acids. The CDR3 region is CASTDAGTSNNEQFF. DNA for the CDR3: TGTGCCAGCACTGATGCCGGGACTAGCAACAATGAGCAGTTCTTC.

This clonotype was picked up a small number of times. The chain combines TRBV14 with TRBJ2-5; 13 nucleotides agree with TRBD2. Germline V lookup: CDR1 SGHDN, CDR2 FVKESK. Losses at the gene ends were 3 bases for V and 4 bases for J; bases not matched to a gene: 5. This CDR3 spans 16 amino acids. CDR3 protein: CASSQRRLAGGETQYF. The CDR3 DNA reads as TGTGCCAGCAGCCAGAGGAGACTAGCGGGGGGAGAGACCCAGTACTTC.

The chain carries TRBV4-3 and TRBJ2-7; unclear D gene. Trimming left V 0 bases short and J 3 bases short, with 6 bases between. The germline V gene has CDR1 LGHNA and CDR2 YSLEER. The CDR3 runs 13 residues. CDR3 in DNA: TGCGCCAGCAGCCAAGATCAATACTACGAGCAGTACTTC. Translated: CASSQDQYYEQYF.

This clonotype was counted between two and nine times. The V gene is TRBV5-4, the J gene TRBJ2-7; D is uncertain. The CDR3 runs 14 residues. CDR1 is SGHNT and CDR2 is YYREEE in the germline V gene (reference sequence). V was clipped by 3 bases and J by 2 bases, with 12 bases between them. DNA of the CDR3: TGTGCCAGCAGCTCCCCGCTGGAGCCCTACGAGCAGTACTTC. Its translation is CASSSPLEPYEQYF.

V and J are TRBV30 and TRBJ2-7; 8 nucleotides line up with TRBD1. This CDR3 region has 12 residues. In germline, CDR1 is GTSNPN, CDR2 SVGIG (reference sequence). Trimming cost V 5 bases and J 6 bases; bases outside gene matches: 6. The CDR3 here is CAWGQGAAEQYF. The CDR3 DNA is TGTGCCTGGGGGCAGGGGGCTGCCGAGCAGTACTTC.

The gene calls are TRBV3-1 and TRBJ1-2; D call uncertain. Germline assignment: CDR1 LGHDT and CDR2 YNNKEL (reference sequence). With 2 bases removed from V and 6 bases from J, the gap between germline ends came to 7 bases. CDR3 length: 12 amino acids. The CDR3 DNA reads TGTGCCAGCAGCCAACCGTATGATGGCTACACCTTC. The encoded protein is CASSQPYDGYTF.

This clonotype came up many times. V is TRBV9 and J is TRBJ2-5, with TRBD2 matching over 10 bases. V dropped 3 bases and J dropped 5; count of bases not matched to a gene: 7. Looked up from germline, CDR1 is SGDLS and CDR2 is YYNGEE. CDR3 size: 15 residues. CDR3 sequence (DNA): TGTGCCAGCAGCGAACTAGCGGGGTATTCGGAGACCCAGTACTTC. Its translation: CASSELAGYSETQYF.

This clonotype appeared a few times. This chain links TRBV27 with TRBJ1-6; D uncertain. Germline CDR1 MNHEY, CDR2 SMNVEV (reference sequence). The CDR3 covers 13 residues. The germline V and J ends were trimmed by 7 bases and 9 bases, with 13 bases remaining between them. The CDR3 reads CASTITAGSPLHF. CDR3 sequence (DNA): TGTGCCAGCACTATTACCGCGGGTTCACCCCTCCACTTT.

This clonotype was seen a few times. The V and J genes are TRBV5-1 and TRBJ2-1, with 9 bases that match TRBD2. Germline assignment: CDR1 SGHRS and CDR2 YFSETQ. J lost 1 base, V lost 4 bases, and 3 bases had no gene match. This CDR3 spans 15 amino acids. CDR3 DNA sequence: TGCGCCAGCAGCGCTAGCGGGGTTTCCTACAATGAGCAGTTCTTC. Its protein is CASSASGVSYNEQFF.

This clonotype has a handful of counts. DNA for the CDR3: TGTGCCAGCAGTTTAAGAACAGGGCTCTACAATGAGCAGTTCTTC. It is translated as CASSLRTGLYNEQFF. V is TRBV28 and J is TRBJ2-1; possibly TRBD1 for D (6 bases). V was trimmed by 2 bases and J by 3 bases, leaving 11 bases between them. The length of the CDR3 is 15 residues. CDR1 is MDHEN, CDR2 SYDVKM, per germline. The full variable domain, with the rest looked up from reference TRBV28 and TRBJ2-1, is DVKVTQSSRYLVKRTGEKVFLECVQDMDHENMFWYRQDPGLGLRLIYFSYDVKMKEKGDIPEGYSVSREKKERFSLILESASTNQTSMYLCASSLRTGLYNEQFFGPGTRLTVL.

The CDR3 protein is CASSPVGTDRIGEQYF. CDR3 sequence (DNA): TGTGCCAGCTCACCGGTCGGGACAGACCGAATAGGCGAGCAGTACTTC. The chain has TRBV18 and TRBJ2-7; 7 bases fit TRBD1. The germline gives CDR1 KGHSH, CDR2 LQKENI. Trimming removed 3 bases from V and 6 bases from J; junction bases left unmatched: 14. The CDR3 has 16 residues.

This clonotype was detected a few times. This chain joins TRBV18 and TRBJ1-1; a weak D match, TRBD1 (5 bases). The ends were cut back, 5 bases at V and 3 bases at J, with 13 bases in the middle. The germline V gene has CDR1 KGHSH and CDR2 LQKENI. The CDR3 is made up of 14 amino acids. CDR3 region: CASSSQKGDTEAFF. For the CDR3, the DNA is TGTGCCAGCTCATCCCAAAAAGGGGACACTGAAGCTTTCTTT.

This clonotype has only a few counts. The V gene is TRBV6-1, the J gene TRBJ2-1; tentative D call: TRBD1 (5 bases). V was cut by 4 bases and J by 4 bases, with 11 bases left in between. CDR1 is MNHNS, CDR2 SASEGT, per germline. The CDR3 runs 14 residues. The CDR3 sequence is CASSVGPGYNEQFF. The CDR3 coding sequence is TGTGCCAGCAGTGTGGGGCCAGGTTACAATGAGCAGTTCTTC.

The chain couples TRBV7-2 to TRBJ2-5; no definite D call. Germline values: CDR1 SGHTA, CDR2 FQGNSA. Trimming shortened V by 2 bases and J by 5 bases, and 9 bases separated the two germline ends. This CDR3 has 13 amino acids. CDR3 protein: CASSLLELETQYF. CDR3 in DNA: TGTGCCAGCAGCTTATTGGAGCTGGAGACCCAGTACTTC.